This T cell receptor (beta chain) was profiled in a study of cytomegalovirus exposure and HLA in healthy donors (dated by TCRdb to about 2017). With regard to the full study: An earlier analysis of 587 of the donors reported 276 Gb of sequence data and 117 million unique TCR beta sequences obtained from around 180 million T cells. In a later genetic analysis, genome-wide SNP genotypes for about 55% of the roughly 700 donors were used, and that subset was treated as a discovery cohort. Every discovery cohort repertoire had been produced on one sequencing platform. Class I and class II HLA loci were covered by the typing at four-digit resolution. The later analysis used no new phenotypic data to find candidate immune exposures, relying instead on TCR beta sequences and their occurrence across donors. To predict cytomegalovirus infection status, the study brought together high-throughput TCR immunosequencing, statistical association of individual TCRs with disease status, and machine learning. Typing coverage varied by locus: roughly 629-640 donors for A, B, C, DRB1 and DQB1; roughly 500 for DQA1; approximately 570 for DPA1; roughly 470 for DPB1. The study aimed to test whether signatures of past pathogen exposure could be identified by cataloging public T cell receptors. An earlier analysis of 587 of the donors applied high-throughput TCR beta sequencing to assess whether each TCR beta V gene segment acted as functional or pseudogenic. A later analysis re-analyzed previously published TCR beta repertoires from roughly 600 donors and added high-resolution HLA genotyping to study TCR occurrence patterns. The study used immunosequencing to profile the T cell repertoires of 666 subjects and linked those repertoires to cytomegalovirus serostatus. Among around 400 genotyped donors of the cohort, an average of approximately 240,000 unique TCR beta nucleotide sequences were sequenced per donor, around 18% of them non-productive. Besides the first cohort of approximately 710 subjects, a separate validation cohort made up of over 100 different subjects was used. Because of strong linkage in the cohort, a handful of DR-DQ haplotypes were treated as single units for association and clustering. Donor age, sex, ethnicity and CMV serostatus were compiled together with the repertoire data. The genetic ancestry cluster associated with self-reported Caucasian donors included roughly 84% of the roughly 360 genotyped donors. Approximately 310 gigabases of sequencing data and around 85 million unique TCR sequences made up an early release that covered several hundred HLA-typed donors.

The receptor library was made with the immunoSEQ multiplex PCR assay. The multiplex PCR relied on a mix of 60 forward primers for TCR Vbeta segments and 13 reverse primers for TCR Jbeta segments. A multiplex PCR assay on genomic DNA amplified the CDR3 region of rearranged TCR beta genes. Amplified TCR beta libraries were sequenced as 87-base-pair reads on the Illumina HiSeq System. The published analysis was carried out like this. A later analysis counted about 82 million unique TCR beta chains across the 666 repertoires, and around 9.9 million of these chains were shared by at least two donors. To remove PCR and sequencing errors, raw reads were error-corrected and collapsed into unique sequences using a nearest-neighbor algorithm that merged closely related sequences. V, D and J gene segments were assigned by aligning CDR3 sequences to IMGT reference sequences. For a sequence to be retained, a match of at least six nucleotides to both a V gene segment and a J gene segment was required. A rearrangement counted as productive if the CDR3 had no stop codons and remained in frame with V and J, and every other rearrangement counted as non-productive. CDR3 was defined by IMGT convention, running from the second conserved V-encoded cysteine to the conserved J-encoded phenylalanine. The earlier analysis of 500 to 600 of the donors excluded sequences that lacked an unambiguous match to a single V gene segment. An earlier analysis of several hundred of the donors called V segments functional above 56.7% productive rearrangements and segregating when the between-donor standard deviation exceeded 5%. A statistical classification framework was developed to diagnose cytomegalovirus status using the catalog of TCR beta chain sequences. In a later analysis, V and J genes were assigned by comparing TCR nucleotide sequences against IMGT/GENE-DB human TR gene sequences. Using the TCRdist pipeline, a later analysis assigned CDR3 sequences along with most-parsimonious VDJ recombination scenarios. In a later analysis, every TCR beta chain was defined by the combination of its CDR3 amino acid sequence and its V-gene family, and reads without a unique V-gene family were dropped. In a later analysis, nearly 600 highly shared, low-generation-probability nucleotide sequences were removed to address suspected cross-contamination and a sequencing artifact. For each public chain, a later analysis derived a clonal expansion index from normalized ranks of inferred template counts within each repertoire. A later analysis computed generation probabilities with a VDJ recombination model fitted to out-of-frame rearrangements, and checked the results against IGoR. A later analysis scored TCR-TCR, TCR-HLA and TCR-CMV co-occurrence with hypergeometric tests, applying a repertoire-size bias correction to TCR pairs. To estimate false discovery rates, a later analysis permuted the HLA or CMV assignments 20 times. In a later analysis, co-occurring TCRs were grouped using DBSCAN, with TCRdist sequence similarity added in when clustering inside HLA-allele-positive subsets. Co-occurrence clustering excluded repertoires with fewer than 30,000 or more than 120,000 public chains, plus five with anomalous nucleotide sharing. TCRdb's version of the immuneACCESS table is confined to in-frame rearrangements and falls short of the full clone set. An unresolved V gene accounts for under half of the shortfall where checked; the remainder is of unknown origin. The DNA gave D and trimming, while V, J and clone size come from that table. The sample profile shows about 150,000 clones; 60% to 85% of them were found once. In total, the top ten clones hold 3% to 4% of the sample.

The research as a whole found: The classifier was reported to diagnose cytomegalovirus status with high specificity and sensitivity in both the original cohort and the validation cohort. HLA typing was unavailable for some donors at each locus, so association tests used only the typed subset. In vitro tests confirmed that a few of the cytomegalovirus-associated TCR beta chains recognize cytomegalovirus antigens. A group of highly shared sequence variants was considered likely to be a technical artifact of the sequencing pipeline. It was suggested by the authors that the approach could potentially be generalized to other disease states and immunological phenotypes. A further reported finding was that TCR beta sequences accurately predicted the HLA-A and HLA-B alleles for most subjects in the first cohort. The cohort was sequenced for TCR beta chains only, and without alpha or paired-chain data the features that could be detected were limited. According to a later analysis, parvovirus B19, influenza, CMV and Epstein-Barr virus appeared linked to several top co-occurrence clusters. The earlier analysis of almost 600 of the donors excluded 15 to 20 rarely observed V segments, including chromosome 9 orphons, because counts were too low. For the cohort, immune exposure information was limited to CMV serostatus. Compared with equally common non-associated chains, HLA-associated TCR beta chains in a later analysis were more clonally expanded and had lower generation probabilities. While some public TCRs were present in many individuals, most TCR sequences turned up only very rarely across donors. According to a later analysis, most CMV-associated TCR beta chains appeared to be HLA-restricted, and the HLA associations seemed to be driven largely by CMV exposure. Linkage disequilibrium might explain the correlated functional status among segregating V segments, but an unknown experimental factor could not be ruled out. Presence/absence analyses assumed roughly uniform sequencing depth across donors, an assumption that may not hold. In a later genetic analysis, fewer N-insertions in productive TCRs were reported among donors in an Asian-associated ancestry cluster than the roughly 710-donor mean. Some IMGT-functional V segments, including TRBV6-2 and TRBV6-3, could not be told apart with the 87-base-pair reads, so those segments were excluded. Assigning TCR associations to individual alleles was difficult when HLA alleles, especially DR and DQ, strongly co-occurred. In a later analysis, TCR association rates were found to vary across HLA loci, with the most associated TCRs seen for DRB1 alleles and the fewest for HLA-C alleles. Specific HLA alleles were associated with roughly 17,000 TCR beta sequences at a false discovery rate of 0.05 in a later analysis. A total of 164 TCR beta chains were listed by the study as associated with cytomegalovirus. In an earlier analysis of 587 of the donors, most TCR beta V segments appeared in productive rearrangements about 90% or about 30% of the time, broadly matching IMGT annotations. In a later genetic analysis, a missense DCLRE1C variant was associated with V-gene and J-gene trimming of TCR beta chains, and the association was replicated in an independent cohort.

The cohort was made up of 666 healthy bone marrow donors. At the time of sampling, all cohort members were nominally healthy, though unrecorded immune exposures were likely present. The donor was CMV seronegative and was included in the group of hundreds of seronegative cohort members. Each donor provided a peripheral blood sample, and peripheral blood mononuclear cells were used for TCR beta sequencing. The Qiagen DNeasy Blood Extraction Kit was used to extract genomic DNA from the blood cell samples. For this clone: This clone's antigen is unknown. Nothing much larger sits one base from this clone, and base qualities are not available.

V is cut by 0 bases and J by 6 bases, and the space between the germline ends is 6 bases. CDR3 length: 13 amino acids, cysteine to phenylalanine. Left in the record is the CDR3 DNA by itself, 39 bases read in frame from the first base. In the germline V gene (reference sequence), CDR1 corresponds to SEHNR and CDR2 to FQNEAQ. This TCR derives from a woman between 40 and 50 years old in good health and CMV-seronegative. Recombination linked TRBV7-9 to TRBJ1-5; the D segment cannot be called with confidence. Input material: PBMCs. The CDR3: CASSLAGLQPQHF. The DNA sequence follows: TGTGCCAGCAGCTTAGCGGGCCTTCAGCCCCAGCATTTT.